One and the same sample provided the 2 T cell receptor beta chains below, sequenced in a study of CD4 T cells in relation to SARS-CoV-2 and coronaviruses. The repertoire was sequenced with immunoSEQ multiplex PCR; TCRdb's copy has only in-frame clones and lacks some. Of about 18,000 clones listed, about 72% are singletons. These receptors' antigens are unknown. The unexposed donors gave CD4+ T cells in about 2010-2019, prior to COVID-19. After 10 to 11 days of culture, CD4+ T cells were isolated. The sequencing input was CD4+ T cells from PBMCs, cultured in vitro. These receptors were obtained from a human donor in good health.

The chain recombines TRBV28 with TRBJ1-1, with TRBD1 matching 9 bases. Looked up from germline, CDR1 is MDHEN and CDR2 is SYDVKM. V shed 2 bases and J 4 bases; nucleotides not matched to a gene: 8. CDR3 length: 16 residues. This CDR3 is CASSLAGQGMSTEAFF. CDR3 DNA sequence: TGTGCCAGCAGTTTAGCCGGACAGGGGATGAGCACTGAAGCTTTCTTT.

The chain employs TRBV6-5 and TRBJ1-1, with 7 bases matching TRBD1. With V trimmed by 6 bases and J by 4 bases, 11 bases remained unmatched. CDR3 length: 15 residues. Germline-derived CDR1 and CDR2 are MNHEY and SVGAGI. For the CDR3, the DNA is TGTGCCAGCAGCCCCCGCAGGGGGACAGCCACTGAAGCTTTCTTT. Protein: CASSPRRGTATEAFF.